These 21 T cell receptor beta chains were all obtained from the same sample, sequenced in a study of T cell changes during pregnancy in multiple sclerosis. The method was immunoSEQ multiplex PCR; TCRdb's version includes in-frame clones alone and lacks a portion of them. The table shows more than 65,000 clones, with around 85% occurring only once. Sequenced here: peripheral blood, sampled before pregnancy. The receptor source for this set is a female donor with multiple sclerosis, enrolled in a pregnancy study.

The chain joins TRBV27 to TRBJ1-5; no clear D. The CDR3 has 12 amino acids. V was cut by 3 bases and J by 4 bases, with 4 bases left in between. CDR1 and CDR2 from the germline V gene are MNHEY and SMNVEV (reference sequence). CDR3 sequence reads: CASSFGNQPQHF. In nucleotides, the CDR3 is TGTGCCAGCAGTTTCGGGAATCAGCCCCAGCATTTT.

The chain recombines TRBV18 with TRBJ1-5, with TRBD1 matching 8 bases. V shed 2 bases, J shed 2 bases, and the junction held 8 bases outside the gene matches. CDR1 is KGHSH and CDR2 is LQKENI in the germline V gene. The CDR3 runs to 17 residues. CDR3 nucleotides: TGTGCCAGCTCACCAAATGTCTTGACAGGGGGCAATCAGCCCCAGCATTTT. This translates into CASSPNVLTGGNQPQHF.

The chain is built from TRBV2 and TRBJ1-2; no clear D. The CDR3 is made up of 13 amino acids. Trimming left V 1 base short and J 5 bases short, with 8 bases between. CDR1 is SNHLY, CDR2 FYNNEI, per germline. DNA of the CDR3: TGTGCCAGCAGTGAAGGGCAGTTTTATGGCTACACCTTC. Translation gives CASSEGQFYGYTF.

The chain links TRBV7-8 to TRBJ1-2; 11 positions agree with TRBD1. Trimming at V came to 6 bases and at J to 8 bases, leaving 8 bases not matched to a gene. The CDR3 totals 14 residues. Germline CDR1 and CDR2: SGHVS and FQNEAQ. CDR3 amino acids: CASRSGQGARGYTF. The CDR3 region has the DNA TGTGCCAGCAGATCAGGACAGGGGGCGCGGGGCTACACCTTC. Based on the CDR3 plus reference TRBV7-8 and TRBJ1-2, the full variable domain is GAGVSQSPRYKVAKRGQDVALRCDPISGHVSLFWYQQALGQGPEFLTYFQNEAQLDKSGLPSDRFFAERPEGSVSTLKIQRTQQEDSAVYLCASRSGQGARGYTFGSGTRLTVV.

The chain links TRBV2 to TRBJ1-5, with D perhaps TRBD1 (6 bases). The CDR3 contains 14 residues. Germline V gene lookup returns CDR1 SNHLY and CDR2 FYNNEI. The ends were cut back, 9 bases at V and 0 bases at J, with 12 bases in the middle. CDR3 sequence: CASLDSHSNQPQHF. The CDR3 DNA reads TGTGCCAGTTTGGACAGTCATAGCAATCAGCCCCAGCATTTT.

The gene calls are TRBV19 and TRBJ2-1; 11 bases align to TRBD2. The ends lost 5 bases at V and 4 bases at J; junction bases unmatched: 4. Germline CDR1 reads LNHDA; CDR2 reads SQIVND (reference sequence). The CDR3 covers 15 residues. CDR3 loop: CASSPTSGSYNEQFF. DNA of the CDR3: TGTGCCAGTAGTCCCACTAGCGGGAGTTACAATGAGCAGTTCTTC.

This rearrangement joins TRBV9 to TRBJ1-4; D call uncertain. The V gene's germline CDR1 is SGDLS and CDR2 YYNGEE. Trimming removed 1 base at V and 0 bases at J, with 7 bases between. The CDR3 spans 15 residues. The CDR3 DNA reads TGTGCCAGCAGCGTAACCCAGTCAACTAATGAAAAACTGTTTTTT. Translation gives CASSVTQSTNEKLFF.

The V call is TRBV7-2, the J call TRBJ1-6; a possible D gene is TRBD1 (5 bases). V lost 4 bases and J lost 7, with 8 bases in between. The germline gives CDR1 SGHTA, CDR2 FQGNSA. This CDR3 is built from 13 residues. This CDR3 reads CASSSDRNSPLHF. DNA of the CDR3: TGTGCCAGCAGCTCAGACAGAAATTCACCCCTCCACTTT. The whole variable domain, remainder taken from reference TRBV7-2 and TRBJ1-6, is GAGVSQSPSNKVTEKGKDVELRCDPISGHTALYWYRQSLGQGLEFLIYFQGNSAPDKSGLPSDRFSAERTGGSVSTLTIQRTQQEDSAVYLCASSSDRNSPLHFGNGTRLTVT.

The chain links TRBV6-1 to TRBJ1-2; 10 nucleotides align to TRBD1. Germline V CDR1 and CDR2: MNHNS, SASEGT. V was pared by 5 bases and J by 7 bases, with 7 bases of the junction left unmatched. The CDR3 has 14 residues. The CDR3: CASSNTGTGVGYTF. In DNA form, the CDR3 reads TGTGCCAGCAGTAATACCGGGACAGGGGTTGGCTACACCTTC.

The genes are TRBV7-9 and TRBJ1-2; 7 nucleotides align to TRBD1. The V gene's germline CDR1 is SEHNR and CDR2 FQNEAQ (reference sequence). The J segment lost 2 bases and the V segment lost 5 bases, leaving 5 bases of the junction unmatched. There are 14 residues in the CDR3. CDR3 DNA sequence: TGTGCCAGCAGCCTATTGACAGGGAACTATGGCTACACCTTC. This gives the protein CASSLLTGNYGYTF.

V usage is TRBV7-9 and J usage is TRBJ2-7, with a possible D match to TRBD1 (5 bases). The CDR3 covers 13 residues. Germline lookup yields CDR1 SEHNR and CDR2 FQNEAQ (reference sequence). Trimming left V 6 bases short and J 6 bases short, with 15 bases between. CDR3 sequence reads: CASRPTGPSEQYF. CDR3 DNA sequence: TGTGCCAGCAGACCAACAGGACCCAGCGAGCAGTACTTC. Full variable domain (rest looked up from reference TRBV7-9 and TRBJ2-7): DTGVSQNPRHKITKRGQNVTFRCDPISEHNRLYWYRQTLGQGPEFLTYFQNEAQLEKSRLLSDRFSAERPKGSFSTLEIQRTEQGDSAMYLCASRPTGPSEQYFGPGTRLTVT.

The CDR3, as DNA: TGTGCCAGCAGACGGGGGTTCGATCAGCCCCAGCATTTT. Amino acids: CASRRGFDQPQHF. The genes are TRBV7-9 and TRBJ1-5; a weak D match, TRBD1 (5 bases). This CDR3 has 13 amino acids. Germline CDR1 SEHNR, CDR2 FQNEAQ (reference sequence). Trimming took off 6 bases at V and 5 bases at J, with 11 bases between the two ends.

The chain has TRBV25-1 and TRBJ2-7, with 7 positions matching TRBD1. The germline gives CDR1 MGHDK, CDR2 SYGVNS. The CDR3 is 13 residues long. Germline trimming cut 8 bases from V and 4 bases from J; bases unmatched to any gene: 8. In DNA form, the CDR3 reads TGTGCCAGCCGCCGGGACAGAACTTACGAGCAGTACTTC. Translated: CASRRDRTYEQYF.

Many counts were recorded for this clone. This chain links TRBV18 with TRBJ1-3; 7 bases align to TRBD1. Germline assignment: CDR1 KGHSH and CDR2 LQKENI. Trimming at V came to 3 bases and at J to 8 bases, leaving 7 bases not matched to a gene. The CDR3 covers 14 residues. The CDR3 DNA follows: TGTGCCAGCTCACCCAGGACAGGAGGGGACACCATATATTTT. The encoded protein is CASSPRTGGDTIYF.

This chain connects TRBV7-9 to TRBJ1-1, with D possibly being TRBD1 (6 bases). Trimming left V 5 bases short and J 7 bases short, with 17 bases between. CDR3 length: 14 amino acids. Germline CDR1 reads SEHNR; CDR2 reads FQNEAQ (reference sequence). CDR3 loop: CASSPQGQKNEAFF. For the CDR3, the DNA is TGTGCCAGCAGCCCCCAGGGACAAAAGAATGAAGCTTTCTTT.

The chain employs TRBV25-1 and TRBJ1-5; D is unclear. This CDR3 is built from 13 residues. The V end lost 3 bases, the J end lost 0 bases, and 3 bases lay between the germline ends. Germline V lookup: CDR1 MGHDK, CDR2 SYGVNS. This chain's CDR3 is CASSEASNQPQHF. CDR3 nucleotides: TGTGCCAGCAGTGAGGCTAGCAATCAGCCCCAGCATTTT.

This chain joins TRBV5-6 and TRBJ2-5, with 11 nucleotides matching TRBD1. V shed 2 bases, J shed 3 bases, and the junction held 3 bases outside the gene matches. Germline CDR1 reads SGHDT; CDR2 reads YYEEEE. The CDR3 sequence is 15 residues long. In nucleotides, the CDR3 is TGTGCCAGCAGCTTCGGACAGGGGGCAGAAGAGACCCAGTACTTC. This codes for CASSFGQGAEETQYF.

In its sample, this clone was seen once. V is TRBV5-6 and J is TRBJ1-1; D may be TRBD1 (5 bases). Germline V lookup: CDR1 SGHDT, CDR2 YYEEEE. The CDR3 has 17 residues. V lost 2 bases to trimming and J lost 7 bases, with 24 bases between them. CDR3 protein: CASSFRWQGVWLGEAFF. As DNA, the CDR3 is TGTGCCAGCAGCTTTCGCTGGCAGGGTGTATGGTTGGGTGAAGCTTTCTTT.

This clone was seen more than once but under ten times. J is TRBJ1-6 and V is TRBV6-4; no reliable D call. The CDR3 covers 13 residues. The V end was cut by 1 base, the J end by 13 bases, with 11 bases between. Looked up from germline, CDR1 is MRHNA and CDR2 is SNTAGT. The chain's CDR3 is CASSDLAGQPLHF. CDR3 DNA: TGTGCCAGCAGTGACTTGGCAGGTCAGCCCCTCCACTTT.

Turning to this clone: The junction shows a germline mismatch at one end, possibly a read error. This chain links TRBV10-2 with TRBJ2-7; tentatively, D is TRBD2 (6 bases). This CDR3 spans 14 amino acids. The germline V gene has CDR1 WSHSY and CDR2 SAAADI. CDR3 loop: CASSVVEGRESVTF. CDR3 nucleotides: TGCGCCAGCAGTGTAGTGGAGGGTCGGGAGTCGGTTACATTC.

V and J are TRBV10-3 and TRBJ1-4; TRBD1 matches 7 bases. Germline lookup yields CDR1 ENHRY and CDR2 SYGVKD. The CDR3 is 14 residues long. The V and J ends lost 3 bases and 10 bases, in that order; junction bases with no gene match: 8. CDR3 residues: CAISERGRHGKLFF. DNA of the CDR3: TGTGCCATCAGTGAAAGGGGGCGCCATGGAAAACTGTTTTTT.